These 10 T cell receptor beta chains came from one sample sequenced in a study of shared clonotypes between healthy human individuals. The repertoire was sequenced with immunoSEQ multiplex PCR; TCRdb's copy has only in-frame clones and lacks some. The table records about a million clones, approximately 80% of them present only once. Sample: memory CD4+ T cells from PBMCs. This sample's subset: CD45RA-negative fraction. Receptors were obtained from a man aged 18 to 29 in good health. Some clones in this sample may be carry-over from other donors' samples.

This chain connects TRBV30 to TRBJ1-5; D not certain. The CDR3 totals 15 residues. V shed 4 bases and J shed 0 bases, with 13 bases lying between them. Germline CDR1 reads GTSNPN; CDR2 reads SVGIG (reference sequence). CDR3 coding DNA: TGTGCCTGGAAAGGCGGAGGAGTTAGCAATCAGCCCCAGCATTTT. It is translated as CAWKGGGVSNQPQHF.

This clone is a singleton in its sample. The chain links TRBV29-1 to TRBJ2-1; D unresolved. Trimming pared 6 bases from V and 2 bases from J, leaving 2 bases between. Germline V lookup: CDR1 SQVTM, CDR2 ANQGSEA. The CDR3 covers 10 residues. Written as DNA, the CDR3 is TGCAGCGTGGCCTACAATGAGCAGTTCTTC. The encoded protein is CSVAYNEQFF.

This chain uses TRBV28 with TRBJ2-1, with 8 bases that match TRBD2. Trimming cost V 4 bases and J 0 bases; bases outside gene matches: 5. CDR1 and CDR2 from the germline V gene are MDHEN and SYDVKM. CDR3 length: 16 residues. CDR3 amino acids: CASSYAGGLSYNEQFF. The CDR3 region has the DNA TGTGCCAGCAGTTACGCGGGAGGACTCTCCTACAATGAGCAGTTCTTC. Using reference TRBV28 and TRBJ2-1 for the parts outside the CDR3, the full variable domain is DVKVTQSSRYLVKRTGEKVFLECVQDMDHENMFWYRQDPGLGLRLIYFSYDVKMKEKGDIPEGYSVSREKKERFSLILESASTNQTSMYLCASSYAGGLSYNEQFFGPGTRLTVL.

The V call is TRBV28, the J call TRBJ2-4, with 9 bases aligning to TRBD1. CDR1 is MDHEN and CDR2 is SYDVKM in the germline V gene. The CDR3 has 16 residues. The junction had 6 bases not matched to a gene; V was cut back by 6 bases and J by 0 bases. The CDR3 bases are TGTGCCAGCAGAAAGACAGGGGGACTAGCCAAAAACATTCAGTACTTC. This gives the protein CASRKTGGLAKNIQYF.

The rearrangement joins TRBV7-2 to TRBJ1-1; 7 bases match TRBD1. The germline V gene encodes CDR1 SGHTA and CDR2 FQGNSA. The CDR3 is 15 amino acids. V shed 2 bases and J 2 bases; nucleotides not matched to a gene: 5. DNA for the CDR3: TGTGCCAGCAGCTTATATGGGACAGATAACACTGAAGCTTTCTTT. Protein product: CASSLYGTDNTEAFF. Based on the CDR3 plus reference TRBV7-2 and TRBJ1-1, the full variable domain is GAGVSQSPSNKVTEKGKDVELRCDPISGHTALYWYRQSLGQGLEFLIYFQGNSAPDKSGLPSDRFSAERTGGSVSTLTIQRTQQEDSAVYLCASSLYGTDNTEAFFGQGTRLTVV.

This chain links TRBV28 with TRBJ2-4; D is perhaps TRBD1 (5 bases). V was trimmed by 5 bases and J by 4 bases, leaving 12 bases between them. Looked up from germline, CDR1 is MDHEN and CDR2 is SYDVKM. CDR3 length: 14 amino acids. The CDR3 loop reads CASSESRQKNIQYF. DNA of the CDR3: TGTGCCAGCAGTGAATCACGACAGAAAAACATTCAGTACTTC. Based on the CDR3 plus reference TRBV28 and TRBJ2-4, the full variable domain is DVKVTQSSRYLVKRTGEKVFLECVQDMDHENMFWYRQDPGLGLRLIYFSYDVKMKEKGDIPEGYSVSREKKERFSLILESASTNQTSMYLCASSESRQKNIQYFGAGTRLSVL.

This clone was observed a handful of times. The V call is TRBV9, the J call TRBJ2-1; D gene ambiguous. Germline V gene data show CDR1 as SGDLS and CDR2 as YYNGEE. V shed 4 bases and J shed 0 bases, with 8 bases lying between them. The CDR3 contains 14 residues. The CDR3 spells CASSPWSSYNEQFF. The CDR3 bases are TGTGCCAGCAGCCCCTGGAGCTCCTACAATGAGCAGTTCTTC. Full variable domain (missing parts from reference TRBV9 and TRBJ2-1): DSGVTQTPKHLITATGQRVTLRCSPRSGDLSVYWYQQSLDQGLQFLIQYYNGEERAKGNILERFSAQQFPDLHSELNLSSLELGDSALYFCASSPWSSYNEQFFGPGTRLTVL.

This clone appeared a few times. This chain uses TRBV5-1 with TRBJ2-2; the match to TRBD1 covers 10 bases. Germline assignment: CDR1 SGHRS and CDR2 YFSETQ. The CDR3 totals 16 residues. The junction had 13 bases not matched to a gene; V was cut back by 6 bases and J by 8 bases. DNA for the CDR3: TGCGCCAGCACCAAAACCGGGACAGGGGAGGCAGGGGAGCTGTTTTTT. Its translation is CASTKTGTGEAGELFF. Full variable domain (missing parts from reference TRBV5-1 and TRBJ2-2): KAGVTQTPRYLIKTRGQQVTLSCSPISGHRSVSWYQQTPGQGLQFLFEYFSETQRNKGNFPGRFSGRQFSNSRSEMNVSTLELGDSALYLCASTKTGTGEAGELFFGEGSRLTVL.

For this clone: Other nucleotide sequences in the sample specify the same CDR3. The chain joins TRBV28 to TRBJ1-4; D not resolved. Germline CDR1 and CDR2: MDHEN and SYDVKM. This CDR3 is built from 15 residues. V lost 2 bases to trimming and J lost 0 bases, with 7 bases between them. The CDR3 DNA follows: TGTGCCAGCAGTTTAACGGGGTCAACTAATGAAAAACTGTTTTTT. This gives the protein CASSLTGSTNEKLFF. Supplemented by reference TRBV28 and TRBJ1-4, the full variable domain reads DVKVTQSSRYLVKRTGEKVFLECVQDMDHENMFWYRQDPGLGLRLIYFSYDVKMKEKGDIPEGYSVSREKKERFSLILESASTNQTSMYLCASSLTGSTNEKLFFGSGTQLSVL.

The chain uses TRBV7-2 and TRBJ2-1, with 8 bases aligning to TRBD2. Germline-derived CDR1 and CDR2 are SGHTA and FQGNSA. This CDR3 contains 15 residues. V lost 5 bases and J lost 7; bases outside the gene matches: 10. The CDR3 DNA is TGTGCCAGCAGCCCCGGGAGCGGGAGTTTGAATGAGCAGTTCTTC. Protein: CASSPGSGSLNEQFF.